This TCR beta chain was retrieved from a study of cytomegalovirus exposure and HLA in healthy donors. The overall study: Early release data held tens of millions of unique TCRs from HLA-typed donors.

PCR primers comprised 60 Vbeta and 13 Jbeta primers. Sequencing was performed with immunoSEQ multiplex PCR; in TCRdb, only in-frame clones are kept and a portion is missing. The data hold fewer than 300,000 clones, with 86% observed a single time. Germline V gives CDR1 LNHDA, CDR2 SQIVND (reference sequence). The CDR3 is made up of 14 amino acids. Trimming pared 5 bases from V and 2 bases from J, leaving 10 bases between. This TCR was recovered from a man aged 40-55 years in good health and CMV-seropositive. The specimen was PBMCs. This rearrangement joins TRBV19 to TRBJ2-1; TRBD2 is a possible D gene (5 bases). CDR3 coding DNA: TGTGCCAGTAGTCACCCCGGGGCCTACAATGAGCAGTTCTTC. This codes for CASSHPGAYNEQFF.